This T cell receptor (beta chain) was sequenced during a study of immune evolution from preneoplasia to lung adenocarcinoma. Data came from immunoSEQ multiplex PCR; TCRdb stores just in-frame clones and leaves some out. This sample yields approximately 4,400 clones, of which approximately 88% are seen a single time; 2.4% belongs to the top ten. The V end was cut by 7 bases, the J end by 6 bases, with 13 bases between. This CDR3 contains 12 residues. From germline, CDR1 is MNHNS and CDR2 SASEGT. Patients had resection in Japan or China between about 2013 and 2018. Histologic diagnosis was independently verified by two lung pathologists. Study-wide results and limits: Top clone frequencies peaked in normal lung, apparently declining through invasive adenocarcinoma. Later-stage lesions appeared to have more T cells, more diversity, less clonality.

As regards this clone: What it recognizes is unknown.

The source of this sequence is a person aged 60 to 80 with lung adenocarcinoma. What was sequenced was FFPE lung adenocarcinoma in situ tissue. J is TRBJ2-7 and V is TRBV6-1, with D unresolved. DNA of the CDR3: TGTGCCAGCATTAGGTCTCGGGCCGAGCAGTACTTC. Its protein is CASIRSRAEQYF.